This TCR beta chain was obtained from a study of CD8 T cells in ankylosing spondylitis. Whole-study results and caveats: Matched ankylosing spondylitis synovial fluid reportedly showed significant enrichment of disease-linked clones. Seemingly characteristic of ankylosing spondylitis blood was a TCR beta motif consisting of eight highly homologous variants. Certain motif variants had earlier been reported in reactive arthritis synovial fluid and blood.

TCRdb itself ran the 5' RACE reads through MiXCR, one entry per CDR3 protein. Among some 350,000 distinct CDR3 sequences listed, under 15% were seen once. With V trimmed by 1 base and J by 6 bases, 3 bases remained unmatched. Per the germline V gene, CDR1 is SGHTA and CDR2 is FQGNSA. The CDR3 covers 15 residues. Concerning this clonotype: Its target is unknown.

Sequencing was carried out using blood, either unsorted or a sorted T cell fraction (not recorded which). This sequence originates from a male donor with ankylosing spondylitis or in good health (not recorded which). The genes are TRBV7-2 and TRBJ2-2, with 9 bases aligning to TRBD2. CDR3 in amino acids: CASSLVVAGAGELFF. DNA of the CDR3: TGTGCCAGCAGCTTAGTAGTAGCGGGAGCCGGGGAGCTGTTTTTT.